This is a list of T cell receptor beta chains from one sample in a study of T cells in Graves' hyperthyroidism and ophthalmopathy. MiXCR, run by TCRdb on the multiplex PCR reads, gives a single entry per CDR3 protein. The data contain roughly 580,000 distinct CDR3 sequences, under 60% of them singletons. The sample taken for sequencing was peripheral blood or thyroid tissue (not recorded which). The origin of the receptors is a woman aged 18-29 years with Graves' hyperthyroidism. The CDR3 runs from the conserved cysteine through the conserved F or W. D genes are given only for firm matches. Rows may omit the clone size; those that give it use once, few, many or a size class.

D gene | J gene | clone size | V gene | CDR3 protein | CDR3 DNA
NA | TRBJ2-5 | few | TRBV6-1 | CASSDPAETQYF | TGTGCCAGCAGTGACCCGGCGGAGACCCAGTACTTC
NA | TRBJ2-1 | NA | TRBV9 | CASSVEVARSYNEQFF | TGTGCCAGCAGCGTAGAAGTAGCCAGGTCCTACAATGAGCAGTTCTTC
TRBD2 | TRBJ2-5 | once | TRBV20-1 | CSARDVREGETQYF | TGCAGTGCTAGAGATGTACGGGAGGGGGAGACCCAGTACTTC
TRBD1 | TRBJ1-1 | few | TRBV2 | CASSYDRGDTEAFF | TGTGCCAGCAGTTATGACAGGGGGGACACTGAAGCTTTCTTT
TRBD2 | TRBJ2-7 | NA | TRBV10-3 | CAIRSPEGGALYEQYF | TGTGCCATCAGGAGTCCCGAGGGAGGGGCCCTCTACGAGCAGTACTTC
NA | TRBJ1-6 | many | TRBV15 | CATSRDRWRGGSPLHF | TGTGCCACCAGCAGAGATCGATGGAGGGGTGGTTCACCCCTCCACTTT
NA | TRBJ1-1 | many | TRBV29-1 | CSVPAPADAFF | TGCAGCGTTCCTGCTCCCGCCGACGCTTTCTTT
NA | TRBJ2-7 | NA | TRBV12-3/TRBV12-4 | CASRSRTTYEQYF | TGTGCCAGCAGGTCCCGGACAACATACGAGCAGTACTTC
TRBD1 | TRBJ2-5 | many | TRBV10-3 | CAISDGQGVQETQYF | TGTGCCATCAGTGATGGGCAGGGGGTCCAAGAGACCCAGTACTTC
NA | TRBJ1-1 | once | TRBV5-1 | CASSLGAKMNTEAFF | TGCGCCAGCAGCTTGGGGGCCAAAATGAACACTGAAGCTTTCTTT
NA | TRBJ1-4 | few | TRBV7-2 | CASRRDSETNEKLFF | TGTGCCAGCAGGCGGGACTCCGAAACTAATGAAAAACTGTTTTTT
NA | TRBJ1-1 | NA | TRBV9 | CASSAYSGGTEAFF | TGTGCCAGCAGCGCATATTCTGGGGGGACTGAAGCTTTCTTT
NA | TRBJ1-3 | NA | TRBV12-3/TRBV12-4 | CASSFKPRGSGNTIYF | TGTGCCAGCAGTTTCAAGCCCCGGGGCTCTGGAAACACCATATATTTT
NA | TRBJ2-7 | many | TRBV2 | CASSRDIYYEQYF | TGTGCCAGCAGTCGGGACATTTACTACGAGCAGTACTTC
NA | TRBJ1-2 | once | TRBV2 | CASSPPGGLGYTF | TGTGCCAGCAGCCCCCCGGGGGGTCTAGGCTACACCTTC
NA | TRBJ1-1 | NA | TRBV13 | CASSTTDRNTEAFF | TGTGCCAGCAGCACAACGGACAGGAACACTGAAGCTTTCTTT
NA | TRBJ1-5 | NA | TRBV24-1 | CATSDAGPANQPQHF | TGTGCCACCAGTGATGCGGGACCTGCGAATCAGCCCCAGCATTTT
TRBD1 | TRBJ1-2 | NA | TRBV9 | CASSSIQGSYGYTF | TGTGCCAGCAGCTCAATACAGGGGAGCTATGGCTACACCTTC
NA | TRBJ2-7 | many | TRBV9 | CASSEAGTSYEQYF | TGTGCCAGCAGCGAGGCCGGGACTTCTTACGAGCAGTACTTC
NA | TRBJ1-5 | many | TRBV7-9 | CASSLQGSQPQHF | TGTGCCAGCAGCTTGCAAGGGAGTCAGCCCCAGCATTTT
NA | TRBJ2-7 | many | TRBV5-1 | CASSQALSYEQYF | TGCGCCAGCAGCCAGGCCTTGTCCTACGAGCAGTACTTC
NA | TRBJ1-1 | many | TRBV12-3/TRBV12-4 | CASSLLNTEAFF | TGTGCCAGCAGTCTTTTGAACACTGAAGCTTTCTTT
NA | TRBJ2-7 | many | TRBV7-7 | CASSLRDGAYEQYF | TGTGCTAGCAGCTTAAGGGACGGAGCCTACGAGCAGTACTTC
NA | TRBJ2-5 | NA | TRBV10-3 | CATSDTQETQYF | TGTGCCACCAGTGATACACAAGAGACCCAGTACTTC
NA | TRBJ1-2 | NA | TRBV13 | CASSLGAGREYSYTF | TGTGCCAGCAGCTTAGGGGCCGGGAGAGAATATAGCTACACCTTC
TRBD1 | TRBJ1-6 | NA | TRBV20-1 | CSARDRRDRLNSPLHF | TGCAGTGCTAGAGATAGGCGGGACAGGCTTAATTCACCCCTCCACTTT
NA | TRBJ1-1 | NA | TRBV5-1 | CASSQGYITNTEAFF | TGCGCCAGCAGCCAAGGGTATATCACCAACACTGAAGCTTTCTTT
TRBD1 | TRBJ1-2 | NA | TRBV10-3 | CARTGKGGYTF | TGTGCCCGGACAGGGAAGGGTGGCTACACCTTC
NA | TRBJ2-5 | NA | TRBV20-1 | CSASGDQETQYF | TGCAGTGCTAGCGGAGATCAAGAGACCCAGTACTTC
NA | TRBJ2-7 | few | TRBV19 | CASSIGTGRGFEQYF | TGTGCCAGTAGTATAGGGACAGGGAGGGGCTTCGAGCAGTACTTC
TRBD1 | TRBJ1-2 | few | TRBV29-1 | CSVLGQGLPYGYTF | TGCAGCGTCCTCGGACAGGGGCTTCCTTATGGCTACACCTTC
TRBD1 | TRBJ2-2 | once | TRBV24-1 | CATSGLGQGVGELFF | TGTGCCACCAGTGGCCTCGGACAGGGAGTAGGGGAGCTGTTTTTT
TRBD1 | TRBJ2-7 | many | TRBV4-1 | CASSQRQGVQYF | TGCGCCAGCAGCCAGCGACAGGGCGTGCAGTACTTC
NA | TRBJ1-2 | NA | TRBV2 | CASKLGRGHYGYTF | TGTGCCAGCAAACTAGGTAGGGGACACTATGGCTACACCTTC
NA | TRBJ1-2 | many | TRBV2 | CASRVRTAYGYTF | TGTGCCAGCAGAGTTAGGACGGCTTATGGCTACACCTTC
NA | TRBJ2-2 | many | TRBV5-6 | CASSLRRTNTGELFF | TGTGCCAGCAGCCTCCGGCGTACGAACACCGGGGAGCTGTTTTTT
TRBD2 | TRBJ2-5 | once | TRBV2 | CASRAPGLGETQYF | TGTGCCAGCAGGGCCCCGGGACTAGGAGAGACCCAGTACTTC
NA | TRBJ1-2 | many | TRBV10-3 | CAISESPSWQLGGYTF | TGTGCCATCAGTGAGTCACCGTCGTGGCAGCTTGGGGGCTACACCTTC
TRBD1 | TRBJ2-5 | NA | TRBV29-1 | CSVHTPGTGETQYF | TGCAGCGTCCACACCCCCGGGACAGGGGAGACCCAGTACTTC
TRBD1 | TRBJ1-2 | few | TRBV24-1 | CATRGTGVFGYGYTF | TGTGCCACCAGAGGGACAGGGGTCTTCGGTTATGGCTACACCTTC
NA | TRBJ2-6 | once | TRBV19 | CASSDRGAGSGANVLTF | TGTGCCAGTAGCGATCGGGGGGCTGGCTCTGGGGCCAACGTCCTGACTTTC